The subject of this entry is one T cell receptor (beta chain). Its specificity is unknown. CDR3 length: 13 residues. Trimming left V 8 bases short and J 5 bases short, with 16 bases between. Germline-derived CDR1 and CDR2 are SEHNR and FQNEAQ (reference sequence). Caucasian adults residing in Nashville, Tennessee made up all the donors. The data were taken from a study of shared clonotypes between healthy human individuals. Across the whole study: Those who served as donors were two women and three men between the ages of 18 and 49.

General study points: Large sequencing depth failed to make sorted-subset sequencing complete, rarefaction showed.

Original data processing: Filtering of immunoSEQ junctional sequences could not match full-length read filtering. Profiling relied on immunoSEQ multiplex PCR, and the TCRdb table lists in-frame clones only, not all of them. V and J calls and clone size are as listed in that table; D and trimming were resolved from the DNA. The sample has nearly 1,000,000 clones, over 75% seen once. V is TRBV7-9 and J is TRBJ2-7; perhaps TRBD1 as D (5 bases). This TCR was sampled from a man younger than 35 in good health. Input material: memory CD4+ T cells sorted from blood. Subset specified: CD45RA-negative fraction. As DNA, the CDR3 is TGTGCCAGCGTGATGGCAGGGTTCAACGAGCAGTACTTC. Protein sequence: CASVMAGFNEQYF.